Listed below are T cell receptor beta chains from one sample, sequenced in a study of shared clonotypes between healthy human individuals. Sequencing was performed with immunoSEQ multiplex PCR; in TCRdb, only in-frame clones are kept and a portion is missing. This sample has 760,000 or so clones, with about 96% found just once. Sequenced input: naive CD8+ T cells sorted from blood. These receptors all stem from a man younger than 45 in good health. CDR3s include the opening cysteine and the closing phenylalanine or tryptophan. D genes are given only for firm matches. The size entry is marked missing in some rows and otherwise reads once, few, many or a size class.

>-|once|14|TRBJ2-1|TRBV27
TGTGCCAGCAGCCCCGGAGGGCCGAGGAATGAGCAGTTCTTC
CASSPGGPRNEQFF
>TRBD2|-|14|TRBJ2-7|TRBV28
TGTGCCAGCAATCAAGCGGGAGGGGTATACGAGCAGTACTTC
CASNQAGGVYEQYF
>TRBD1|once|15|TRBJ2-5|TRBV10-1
TGCGCCAGCACCCTTAATACAGGGGAAGAAGAGACCCAGTACTTC
CASTLNTGEEETQYF
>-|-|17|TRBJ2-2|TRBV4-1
TGCGCCAGCAGCCAAGAGCAGGGGGGCACCTTGACCGGGGAGCTGTTTTTT
CASSQEQGGTLTGELFF
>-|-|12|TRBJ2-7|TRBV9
TGTGCCAGCAGCTCCCCGCAGACGGAGCAGTACTTC
CASSSPQTEQYF
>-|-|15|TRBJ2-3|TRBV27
TGTGCCAGCAGTTTCCTGGAGTCGAAAACAGATACGCAGTATTTT
CASSFLESKTDTQYF
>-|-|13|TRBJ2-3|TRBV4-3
TGCGCCAGCAGCCAAGAATCGGGAGATACGCAGTATTTT
CASSQESGDTQYF
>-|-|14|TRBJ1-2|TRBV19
TGTGCCAGTCAGGCACAGCCGGGGCGGAGGGGCTACACCTTC
CASQAQPGRRGYTF
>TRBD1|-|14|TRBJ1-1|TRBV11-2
TGTGCCAGCAGGCGGACAGGGGATGTGACTGAAGCTTTCTTT
CASRRTGDVTEAFF
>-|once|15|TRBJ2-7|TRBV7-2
TGTGCCAGCAGCTTTTATCGGAGCTCCGCCTACGAGCAGTACTTC
CASSFYRSSAYEQYF
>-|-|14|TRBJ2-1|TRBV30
TGTGCCTGGAGTGTACCGGACACCTACAATGAGCAGTTCTTC
CAWSVPDTYNEQFF
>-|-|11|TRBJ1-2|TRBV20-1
TGCAGTGCTCTCTTGACAGGAAGCTACACCTTC
CSALLTGSYTF
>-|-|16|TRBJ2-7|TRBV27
TGTGCCAGCAGTTTTCGGGGCGGACAGAGCTCCTACGAGCAGTACTTC
CASSFRGGQSSYEQYF
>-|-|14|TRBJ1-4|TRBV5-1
TGCGCCAGCAAAGTCGGGCAGGGGAGGGCAAAACTGTTTTTT
CASKVGQGRAKLFF
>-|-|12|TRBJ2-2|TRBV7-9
TGTGCCAGCAGTTCCTACACCGGGGAGCTGTTTTTT
CASSSYTGELFF
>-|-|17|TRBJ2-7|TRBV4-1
TGCGCCAGCAGCCAAGGCCGTACGGGACACCAAAACTACGAGCAGTACTTC
CASSQGRTGHQNYEQYF
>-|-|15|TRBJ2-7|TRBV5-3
TGTGCCAGAAGCCCCCCTTCTGGCGGGACCGGCGAGCAGTACTTC
CARSPPSGGTGEQYF
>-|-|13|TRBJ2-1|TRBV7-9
TGTGCCAGCAGCCCGTTGGCCTACAATGAGCAGTTCTTC
CASSPLAYNEQFF
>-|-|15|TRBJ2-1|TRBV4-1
TGCGCCAGCAGTCTTACAGGGGGAGGGGTCAATGAGCAGTTCTTC
CASSLTGGGVNEQFF
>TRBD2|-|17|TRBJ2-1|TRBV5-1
TGCGCCAGCAGCTCGTCTCAAGGACTAGCGGGAGGGGATGAGCAGTTCTTC
CASSSSQGLAGGDEQFF
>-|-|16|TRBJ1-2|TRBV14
TGTGCCAGCAGCGTGGGGTTGGCATCTTCGGCGCAGGGCTACACCTTC
CASSVGLASSAQGYTF
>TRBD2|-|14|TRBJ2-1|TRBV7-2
TGTGCCAGCAGCTTAGAGGGGACTAGCGCTGAGCAGTTCTTC
CASSLEGTSAEQFF
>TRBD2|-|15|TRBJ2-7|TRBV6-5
TGTGCCAGCAGTTACGGAGCGGGAGGTCTCTACGAGCAGTACTTC
CASSYGAGGLYEQYF
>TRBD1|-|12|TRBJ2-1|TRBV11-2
TGTGCCAGCAGCTCTACAGGGGGTCTTGAGTTCTTC
CASSSTGGLEFF
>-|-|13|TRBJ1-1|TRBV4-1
TGCGCCAGCAGCCAAGTGATGAACACTGAAGCTTTCTTT
CASSQVMNTEAFF
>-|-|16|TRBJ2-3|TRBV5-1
TGCGCCAGCAGCTTGGGGCAGGGCATAGGCACAGATACGCAGTATTTT
CASSLGQGIGTDTQYF
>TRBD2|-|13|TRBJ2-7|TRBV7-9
TGTGCCAGCAGCTCCGGGGGGATGGGAGAGCAGTACTTC
CASSSGGMGEQYF
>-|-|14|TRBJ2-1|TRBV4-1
TGCGCCAGCAGCCAAGCAATAAGGTCGGGTGAGCAGTTCTTC
CASSQAIRSGEQFF
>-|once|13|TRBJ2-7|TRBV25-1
TGTGCCAGCAGTGAATATGGGGAGCACGAGCAGTACTTC
CASSEYGEHEQYF
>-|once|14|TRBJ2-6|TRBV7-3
TGTGCCAGCAGCCATTCAGACGGGGCCAACGTCCTGACTTTC
CASSHSDGANVLTF
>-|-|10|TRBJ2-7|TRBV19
TGTGCCAGTAGTTGGTACGAGCAGTACTTC
CASSWYEQYF
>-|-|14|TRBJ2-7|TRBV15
TGTGCCACCAGCAGAGATTCGGGACTGGGGGAGCAGTACTTC
CATSRDSGLGEQYF
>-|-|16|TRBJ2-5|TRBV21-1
TGTGCCAGCAGCAGAATAGAACAGGGGGTACCAGAGACCCAGTACTTC
CASSRIEQGVPETQYF
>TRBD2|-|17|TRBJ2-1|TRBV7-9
TGTGCCAGCAGCACCACGCAAGCGGGAGGGCGTGGCAATGAGCAGTTCTTC
CASSTTQAGGRGNEQFF
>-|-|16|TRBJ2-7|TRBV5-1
TGCGCCAGCAGCTTGGGGTGGGGGCGAACCTCCTACGAGCAGTACTTC
CASSLGWGRTSYEQYF
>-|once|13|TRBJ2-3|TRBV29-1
TGCAGCGTGCATATGCCAGGGGTTGGTACGCAGTATTTT
CSVHMPGVGTQYF
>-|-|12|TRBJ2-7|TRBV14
TGTGCCAGCAGCCGTGACCTGTACGAGCAGTACTTC
CASSRDLYEQYF
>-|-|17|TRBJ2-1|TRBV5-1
TGCGCCAGCAGCTTAGACAGGGCCCGGGAGCCCTACAATGAGCAGTTCTTC
CASSLDRAREPYNEQFF
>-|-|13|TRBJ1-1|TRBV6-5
TGTGCCAGCAGTTACGCAGGGTATACTGAAGCTTTCTTT
CASSYAGYTEAFF
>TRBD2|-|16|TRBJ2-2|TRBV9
TGTGCCAGCAGCTCGCGACTAGCGGGGGGACTTCGGGAGCTGTTTTTT
CASSSRLAGGLRELFF
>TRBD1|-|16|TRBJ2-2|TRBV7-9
TGTGCCAGCAGCTTGTGGGACAGGGTACCGACCGGGGAGCTGTTTTTT
CASSLWDRVPTGELFF
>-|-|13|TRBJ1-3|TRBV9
TGTGCCAGCAGCGCTCGATATGGAAACACCATATATTTT
CASSARYGNTIYF
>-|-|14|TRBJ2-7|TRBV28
TGTGCCAGCAGTACACGGACGGGCAGCTACGAGCAGTACTTC
CASSTRTGSYEQYF
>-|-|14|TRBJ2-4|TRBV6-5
TGTGCCAGCAGTCCCGATAATATTAAAAACATTCAGTACTTC
CASSPDNIKNIQYF
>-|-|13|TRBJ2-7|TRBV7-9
TGTGCCAGCAGCTTTGAAGCTTCCTACGAGCAGTACTTC
CASSFEASYEQYF
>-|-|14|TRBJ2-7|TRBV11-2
TGTGCCAGCAGGACTCCGGGGACACGGGGGGAGCAGTACTTC
CASRTPGTRGEQYF
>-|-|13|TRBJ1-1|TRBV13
TGTGCCAGCAGCTTAGGGGTTAACACTGAAGCTTTCTTT
CASSLGVNTEAFF
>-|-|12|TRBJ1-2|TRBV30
TGTGCCTGGGACAGCGAGGACTATGGCTACACCTTC
CAWDSEDYGYTF
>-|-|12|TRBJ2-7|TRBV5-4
TGTGCCAGCAGCGGGGACATTTACGAGCAGTACTTC
CASSGDIYEQYF
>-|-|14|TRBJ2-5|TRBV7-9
TGTGCCAGCAGCTTAGAAAGACTAGAGGAGACCCAGTACTTC
CASSLERLEETQYF
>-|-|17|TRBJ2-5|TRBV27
TGTGCCAGCAGTTTATTCCTCCCCGGGACAAGCCAAGAGACCCAGTACTTC
CASSLFLPGTSQETQYF
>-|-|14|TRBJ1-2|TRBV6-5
TGTGCCAGCAGTGCAGGGTACCCCCACTATGGCTACACCTTC
CASSAGYPHYGYTF
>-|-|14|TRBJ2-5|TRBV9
TGTGCCAGCAGCGTAGAGGGAGGTTGGGAGACCCAGTACTTC
CASSVEGGWETQYF
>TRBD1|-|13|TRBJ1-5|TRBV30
TGTGCCTGGAGTGAGGACAGGGATCAGCCCCAGCATTTT
CAWSEDRDQPQHF